Listed here is a single T cell receptor beta chain. Trimming at V came to 3 bases and at J to 6 bases, leaving 10 bases not matched to a gene. The CDR3 runs 15 residues. CDR1 SQVTM and CDR2 ANQGSEA come from the germline V gene. Sequencing used immunoSEQ multiplex PCR; TCRdb keeps in-frame clones, though not all of them. The profile shows approximately 93,000 clones, approximately 89% of them singletons. These data originate in a study of T cell changes during pregnancy in multiple sclerosis. The source was peripheral blood, collected before pregnancy. The genes are TRBV29-1 and TRBJ1-2, with 10 bases matching TRBD1. This TCR derives from a female donor with multiple sclerosis, enrolled in a pregnancy study. CDR3 amino acids: CSVDGFRDRGHGYTF. CDR3 in DNA: TGCAGCGTTGACGGATTCCGGGACAGGGGCCATGGCTACACCTTC.